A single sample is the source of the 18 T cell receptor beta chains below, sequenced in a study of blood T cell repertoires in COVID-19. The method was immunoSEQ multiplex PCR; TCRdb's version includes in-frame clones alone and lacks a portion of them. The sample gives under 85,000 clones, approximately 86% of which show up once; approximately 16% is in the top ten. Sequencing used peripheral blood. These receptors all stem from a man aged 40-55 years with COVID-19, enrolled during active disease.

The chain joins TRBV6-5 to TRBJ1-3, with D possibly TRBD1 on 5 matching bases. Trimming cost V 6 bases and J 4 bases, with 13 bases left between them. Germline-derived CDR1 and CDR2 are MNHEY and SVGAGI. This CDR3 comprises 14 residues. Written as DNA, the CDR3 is TGTGCCAGCAGGGTAGACAGTGTGGGAAACACCATATATTTT. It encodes CASRVDSVGNTIYF.

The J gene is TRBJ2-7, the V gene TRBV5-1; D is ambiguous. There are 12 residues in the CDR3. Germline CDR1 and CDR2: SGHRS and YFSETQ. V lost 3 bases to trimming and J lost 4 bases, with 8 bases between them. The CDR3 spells CASSSTVYEQYF. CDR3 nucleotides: TGCGCCAGCAGCTCTACTGTTTACGAGCAGTACTTC.

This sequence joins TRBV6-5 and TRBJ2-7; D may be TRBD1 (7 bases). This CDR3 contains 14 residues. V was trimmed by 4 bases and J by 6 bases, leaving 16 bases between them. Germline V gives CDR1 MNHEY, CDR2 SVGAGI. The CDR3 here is CASSSQGEAREQYF. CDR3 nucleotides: TGTGCCAGCAGTTCTCAGGGGGAGGCACGCGAGCAGTACTTC.

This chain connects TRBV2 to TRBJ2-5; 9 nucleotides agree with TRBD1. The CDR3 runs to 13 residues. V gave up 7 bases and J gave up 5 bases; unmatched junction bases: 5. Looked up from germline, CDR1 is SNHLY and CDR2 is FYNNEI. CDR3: CASKTGGWETQYF. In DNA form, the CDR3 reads TGTGCCAGCAAAACAGGGGGCTGGGAGACCCAGTACTTC.

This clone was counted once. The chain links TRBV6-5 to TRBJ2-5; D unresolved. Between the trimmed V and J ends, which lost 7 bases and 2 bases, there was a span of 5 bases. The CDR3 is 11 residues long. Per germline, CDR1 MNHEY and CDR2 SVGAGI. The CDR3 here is CASKLQETQYF. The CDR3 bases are TGTGCCAGCAAGCTGCAAGAGACCCAGTACTTC.

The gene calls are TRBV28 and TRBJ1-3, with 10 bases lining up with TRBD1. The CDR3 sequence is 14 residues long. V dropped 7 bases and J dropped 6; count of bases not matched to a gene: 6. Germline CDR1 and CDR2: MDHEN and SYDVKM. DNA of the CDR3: TGTGCCAGCAAACAAGGGACAGGGGAAAACACCATATATTTT. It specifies CASKQGTGENTIYF.

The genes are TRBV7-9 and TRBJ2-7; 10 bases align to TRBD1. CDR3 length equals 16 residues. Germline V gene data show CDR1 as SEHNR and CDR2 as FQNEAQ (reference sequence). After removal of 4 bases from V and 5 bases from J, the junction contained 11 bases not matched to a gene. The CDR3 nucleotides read TGTGCCAGCAGCTCCAGGGACAGGGGAATCCCCCACGAGCAGTACTTC. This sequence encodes CASSSRDRGIPHEQYF.

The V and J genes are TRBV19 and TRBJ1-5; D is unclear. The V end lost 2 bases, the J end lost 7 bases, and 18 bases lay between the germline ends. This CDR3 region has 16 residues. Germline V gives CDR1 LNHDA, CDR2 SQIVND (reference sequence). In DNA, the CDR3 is TGTGCCAGTAGTATATTATCGGGAACCCGTGGCCAGCCCCAGCATTTT. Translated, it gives CASSILSGTRGQPQHF.

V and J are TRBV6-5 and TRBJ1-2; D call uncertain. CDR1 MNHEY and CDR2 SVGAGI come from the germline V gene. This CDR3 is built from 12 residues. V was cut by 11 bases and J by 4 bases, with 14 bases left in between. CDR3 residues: CAVQADLYGYTF. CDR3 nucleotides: TGTGCCGTTCAAGCTGATCTCTATGGCTACACCTTC.

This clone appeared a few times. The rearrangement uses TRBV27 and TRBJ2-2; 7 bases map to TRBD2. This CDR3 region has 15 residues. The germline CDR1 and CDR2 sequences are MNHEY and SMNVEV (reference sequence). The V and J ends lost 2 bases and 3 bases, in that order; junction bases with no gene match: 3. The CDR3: CASSLRLADTGELFF. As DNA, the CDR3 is TGTGCCAGCAGTTTACGTCTAGCGGACACCGGGGAGCTGTTTTTT.

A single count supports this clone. This CDR3 is CASSRRGTEAFF. In nucleotides, the CDR3 is TGTGCCAGCAGTCGCAGGGGCACTGAAGCTTTCTTT. The V call is TRBV6-2 or TRBV6-3, the J call TRBJ1-1, with D possibly matching TRBD1 (6 bases). CDR1 and CDR2 (germline): MNHEY, SVGEGT. Trimming removed 5 bases from V and 4 bases from J, with 8 bases in between. CDR3 length: 12 residues.

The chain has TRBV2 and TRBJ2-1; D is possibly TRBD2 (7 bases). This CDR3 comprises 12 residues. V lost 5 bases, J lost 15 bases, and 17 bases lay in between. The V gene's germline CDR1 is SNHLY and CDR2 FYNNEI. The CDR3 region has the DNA TGTGCCAGCAGTTTAAGCGGGGAAGGGGGGTTCTTC. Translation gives CASSLSGEGGFF.

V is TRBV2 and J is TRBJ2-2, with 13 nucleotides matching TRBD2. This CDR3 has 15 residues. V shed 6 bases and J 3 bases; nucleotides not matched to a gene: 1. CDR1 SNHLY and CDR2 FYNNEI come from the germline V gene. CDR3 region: CASRTSGGYTGELFF. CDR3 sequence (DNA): TGTGCCAGCAGGACTAGCGGGGGGTACACCGGGGAGCTGTTTTTT.

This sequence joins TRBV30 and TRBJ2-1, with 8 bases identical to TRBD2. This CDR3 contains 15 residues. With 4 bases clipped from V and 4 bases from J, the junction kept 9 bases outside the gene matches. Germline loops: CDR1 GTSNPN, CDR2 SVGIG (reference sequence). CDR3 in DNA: TGTGCCTGGACCTCCTGGGCGGGGGGATACAATGAGCAGTTCTTC. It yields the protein CAWTSWAGGYNEQFF. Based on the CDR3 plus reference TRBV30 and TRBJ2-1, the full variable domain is SQTIHQWPATLVQPVGSPLSLECTVEGTSNPNLYWYRQAAGRGLQLLFYSVGIGQISSEVPQNLSASRPQDRQFILSSKKLLLSDSGFYLCAWTSWAGGYNEQFFGPGTRLTVL.

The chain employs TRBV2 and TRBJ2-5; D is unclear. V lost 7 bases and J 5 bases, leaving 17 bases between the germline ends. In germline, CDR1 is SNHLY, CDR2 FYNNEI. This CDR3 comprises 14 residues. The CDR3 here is CASTFRVNWETQYF. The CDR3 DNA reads TGTGCCAGCACCTTTCGAGTTAATTGGGAGACCCAGTACTTC. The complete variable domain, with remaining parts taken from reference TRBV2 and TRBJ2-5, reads EPEVTQTPSHQVTQMGQEVILRCVPISNHLYFYWYRQILGQKVEFLVSFYNNEISEKSEIFDDQFSVERPDGSNFTLKIRSTKLEDSAMYFCASTFRVNWETQYFGPGTRLLVL.

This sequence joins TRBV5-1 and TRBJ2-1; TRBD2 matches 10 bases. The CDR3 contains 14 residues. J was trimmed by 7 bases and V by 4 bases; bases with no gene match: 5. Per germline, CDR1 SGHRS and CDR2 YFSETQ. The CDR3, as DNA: TGCGCCAGCAGCCCCAGCGGGGGGGCTAATGAGCAGTTCTTC. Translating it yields CASSPSGGANEQFF.

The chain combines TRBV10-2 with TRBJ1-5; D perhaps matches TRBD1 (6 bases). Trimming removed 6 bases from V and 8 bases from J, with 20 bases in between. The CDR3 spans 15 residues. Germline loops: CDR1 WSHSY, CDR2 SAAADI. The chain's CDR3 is CASRSTVTGWEPQHF. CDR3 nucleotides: TGCGCCAGCAGATCCACGGTCACAGGGTGGGAGCCCCAGCATTTT.

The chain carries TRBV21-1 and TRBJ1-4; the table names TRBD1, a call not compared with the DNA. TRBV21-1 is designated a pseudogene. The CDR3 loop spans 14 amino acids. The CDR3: CASSDVFTDEKLFF. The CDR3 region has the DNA TGTGCCAGCAGCGACGTATTTACAGACGAAAAACTGTTTTTT.